Listed here are 14 T cell receptor beta chains from one sample, sequenced in a study of a mutant IDH1 vaccine in newly diagnosed glioma. These receptors' targets are unknown. The repertoire was sequenced with immunoSEQ multiplex PCR; TCRdb's copy has only in-frame clones and lacks some. The table lists about 29,000 clones, roughly 80% of them singletons, with approximately 8.4% in the top ten. Time point meaning: week 23, last vaccination. The vaccine gave 300 ug of a 20-mer mutant IDH1 peptide subcutaneously per dose. Material: PBMCs, obtained from a glioma patient whose treatment included an IDH1 peptide vaccine. These receptors all stem from a woman younger than 30 with glioma.

The chain links TRBV6-9 to TRBJ2-3; 12 nucleotides align to TRBD2. V trimming: 4 bases; J trimming: 3 bases; junction bases outside the gene matches: 11. Germline V gene data show CDR1 as MNHGY and CDR2 as SVAAGI. This CDR3 comprises 18 residues. The CDR3: CASSFALAGGGSTDTQYF. DNA for the CDR3: TGTGCCAGCAGTTTTGCCCTAGCGGGGGGGGGATCTACAGATACGCAGTATTTT.

This clone came up once. This chain uses TRBV9 with TRBJ1-2, with 11 bases matching TRBD1. After removal of 3 bases from V and 2 bases from J, the junction contained 3 bases not matched to a gene. Germline CDR1 is SGDLS and CDR2 is YYNGEE. The CDR3 extends over 15 amino acids. The DNA for the CDR3 is TGTGCCAGCAGCGACGGGACAGGGGGGAACTATGGCTACACCTTC. Its translation: CASSDGTGGNYGYTF.

This sequence joins TRBV27 and TRBJ2-5; D ambiguous. Looked up from germline, CDR1 is MNHEY and CDR2 is SMNVEV (reference sequence). The CDR3 is 12 residues long. The V and J ends lost 2 bases and 2 bases respectively, with 3 bases between them. CDR3 nucleotides: TGTGCCAGCAGTTTAGAACAAGAGACCCAGTACTTC. Translating gives CASSLEQETQYF.

This clone was recorded only once. The rearrangement links TRBV4-1 to TRBJ2-7, with 7 bases lining up with TRBD1. Germline V CDR1 and CDR2: MGHRA, YSYEKL. This CDR3 spans 16 amino acids. V trimming: 0 bases; J trimming: 3 bases; junction bases outside the gene matches: 8. The CDR3 loop reads CASSQEVTGAFYEQYF. In nucleotides, the CDR3 is TGCGCCAGCAGCCAAGAAGTTACAGGGGCGTTCTACGAGCAGTACTTC.

This clone was recorded a few times. The V gene is TRBV7-8, the J gene TRBJ1-2; 9 positions agree with TRBD1. V lost 4 bases and J lost 4; bases outside the gene matches: 10. This CDR3 region has 16 residues. Germline V gene sequence: CDR1 SGHVS, CDR2 FQNEAQ. CDR3 nucleotide sequence: TGTGCCAGCAGCTCGTTAGGGACAGGGATTATCTATGGCTACACCTTC. It specifies CASSSLGTGIIYGYTF.

The chain combines TRBV9 with TRBJ2-7; 7 bases agree with TRBD1. In germline, CDR1 is SGDLS, CDR2 YYNGEE. The CDR3 covers 15 residues. V shed 4 bases and J 5 bases; nucleotides not matched to a gene: 12. The CDR3 coding sequence is TGTGCCAGCAGCCTACGGGACAGTAGGCTCGACGAGCAGTACTTC. Residues: CASSLRDSRLDEQYF.

V and J are TRBV5-4 and TRBJ2-5; D not resolved. This CDR3 region has 13 residues. The V gene's germline CDR1 is SGHNT and CDR2 YYREEE (reference sequence). V lost 2 bases to trimming and J lost 1 base, with 6 bases between them. Here the CDR3 reads CASSFRPQETQYF. The CDR3 coding sequence is TGTGCCAGCAGCTTTAGGCCCCAAGAGACCCAGTACTTC.

The rearrangement links TRBV12-5 to TRBJ2-7; 9 bases align to TRBD1. V shed 5 bases and J 3 bases; nucleotides not matched to a gene: 8. This CDR3 contains 15 residues. Germline CDR1 LGHNT, CDR2 FRNRAP. The CDR3 nucleotides read TGTGCTAGTGGTCGCCCGGGACAGGGATTCTACGAGCAGTACTTC. Its protein product is CASGRPGQGFYEQYF.

V gene TRBV4-2 combines with J gene TRBJ1-5, with D unclear. Germline CDR1 LGHNA, CDR2 YNFKEQ. There are 16 residues in the CDR3. Trimming pared 0 bases from V and 6 bases from J, leaving 15 bases between. The CDR3 DNA reads as TGTGCCAGCAGCCAAGAAGTACTCCCAGAAGGTCAGCCCCAGCATTTT. Translation gives CASSQEVLPEGQPQHF.

The chain carries TRBV9 and TRBJ2-7, with TRBD2 matching 10 bases. Looked up from germline, CDR1 is SGDLS and CDR2 is YYNGEE. V dropped 0 bases and J dropped 7; count of bases not matched to a gene: 10. The CDR3 consists of 16 residues. CDR3 region: CASSVETGPGLAEQYF. CDR3 in DNA: TGTGCCAGCAGCGTAGAGACAGGACCGGGACTAGCGGAGCAGTACTTC.

The chain recombines TRBV27 with TRBJ2-7; TRBD2 aligns across 12 bases. CDR1 and CDR2 from the germline V gene are MNHEY and SMNVEV (reference sequence). The junction had 7 bases not matched to a gene; V was cut back by 4 bases and J by 6 bases. The CDR3 extends over 15 amino acids. The CDR3 region has the DNA TGTGCCAGCAGTTCGAGGACTAGCGGGACGGGCGAGCAGTACTTC. This encodes CASSSRTSGTGEQYF.

This clone was counted a single time. The chain uses TRBV10-3 and TRBJ1-1, with a tentative D call TRBD1 (5 bases). CDR1 is ENHRY, CDR2 SYGVKD, per germline. V was clipped by 6 bases and J by 11 bases, with 13 bases between them. The CDR3 runs to 11 residues. The CDR3 nucleotides are TGTGCCATCAGCTCAGGGTTCTGGGCTTTCTTT. It specifies CAISSGFWAFF.

This clone was picked up a small number of times. J is TRBJ2-3 and V is TRBV10-3, with 8 bases lining up with TRBD1. The CDR3 has 14 amino acids. In germline, CDR1 is ENHRY, CDR2 SYGVKD. V shed 6 bases, J shed 1 base, and the junction held 3 bases outside the gene matches. The CDR3 DNA reads TGTGCCATCAGGCCGGGACAGGGCACAGATACGCAGTATTTT. The encoded protein is CAIRPGQGTDTQYF.

V and J are TRBV5-8 and TRBJ1-5; unclear D gene. Germline V gene data show CDR1 as SGHTS and CDR2 as YDEGEE. CDR3 length: 14 amino acids. The ends were cut back, 2 bases at V and 2 bases at J, with 8 bases in the middle. The CDR3 here is CASSFPLGNQPQHF. In nucleotides, the CDR3 is TGTGCCAGCAGCTTCCCTCTGGGCAATCAGCCCCAGCATTTT.